This T cell receptor (beta chain) appears in the sequencing data of a study of post-analysis software for immune sequencing data. Study-wide context: Progressive-relapsing, secondary progressive and relapsing-remitting multiple sclerosis were among the disease courses included.

The CDR3 extends over 11 amino acids. Germline loops: CDR1 MNHEY, CDR2 SMNVEV (reference sequence). Trimming shortened V by 6 bases and J by 3 bases, and 6 bases separated the two germline ends. Study-wide results and caveats: Strong same-batch co-clustering of samples appeared with F measure clustering. About five TRBV segments occurring more often in patients than controls included TRBV5-6, TRBV5-1 and TRBV20-1. Multiple sclerosis was associated with a significant reduction in normalized Chao1 diversity relative to controls.

Sequencing libraries made from TCR beta cDNA carried unique molecular identifiers. In TCRdb, the PCR reads were re-called with MiXCR into one record per CDR3 protein. The data hold hundreds of thousands of distinct CDR3 sequences, with 36% observed a single time. This clonotype was counted many times. Its target is unknown. Material for sequencing was blood. The rearrangement uses TRBV27 and TRBJ2-7; D gene ambiguous. The receptor's source is a girl aged 5-17 years with multiple sclerosis. CDR3 coding DNA: TGTGCCAGCAGGCCCCTCTACGAGCAGTACTTC. It is translated as CASRPLYEQYF.